This TCR beta chain was observed in a study of neurological immune-mediated disorders. About the study: Multiple sclerosis patients numbered some 34, with approximately 30 relapsing-remitting and 3 secondary progressive. Study-level results: None of the CDR3 amino acid sequences in expanded clones turned up in more than one subject, which points to private repertoires in all groups.

The cDNA came from 5'RACE with 10-nucleotide random UMIs. TCRdb called the 5' RACE reads again in MiXCR, with one record for every CDR3 protein. Altogether under 60,000 distinct CDR3 sequences are present, over 3% being singletons, with the ten largest covering 5.5% to 6.5%. Unsorted libraries were prepared from 2 million PBMCs held at -80 C. This clonotype was seen only a few times. Its antigen is still unknown. V lost 1 base and J 0 bases, leaving 7 bases between the germline ends. The CDR3 consists of 14 residues. Germline CDR1 is SGHVS and CDR2 is FNYEAQ. The sample consisted of PBMCs. The chain combines TRBV7-6 with TRBJ2-7; TRBD1 is a possible D gene (5 bases). This sequence was found in a man aged 35 to 55 with multiple sclerosis. The CDR3 spells CASSLGGGSYEQYF. The CDR3 nucleotides are TGTGCCAGCAGCTTAGGGGGCGGCTCCTACGAGCAGTACTTC.